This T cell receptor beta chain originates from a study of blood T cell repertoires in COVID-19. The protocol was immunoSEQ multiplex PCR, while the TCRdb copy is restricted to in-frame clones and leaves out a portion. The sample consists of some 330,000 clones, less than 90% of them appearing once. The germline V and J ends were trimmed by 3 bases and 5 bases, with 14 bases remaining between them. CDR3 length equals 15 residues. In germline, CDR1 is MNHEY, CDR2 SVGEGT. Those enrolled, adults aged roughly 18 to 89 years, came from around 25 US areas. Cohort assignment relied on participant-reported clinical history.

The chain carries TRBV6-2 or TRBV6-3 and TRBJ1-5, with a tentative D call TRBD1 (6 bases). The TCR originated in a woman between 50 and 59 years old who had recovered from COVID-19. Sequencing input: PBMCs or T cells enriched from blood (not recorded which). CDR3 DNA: TGTGCCAGCAGTTATCTCCCAGGGGAATATCAGCCCCAGCATTTT. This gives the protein CASSYLPGEYQPQHF.